This is a list of T cell receptor beta chains from one sample in a study of monozygotic twins with inflammatory bowel disease. TCRdb re-called the 5' RACE reads and catalogs CDR3 proteins one per entry, DNA excluded. Its table records approximately 390,000 distinct CDR3 sequences. Sequencing was carried out using blood. These receptors were obtained from a human donor with ulcerative colitis or Crohn's disease, or a healthy co-twin of an affected twin (not recorded which). Each CDR3 is given with its conserved first and last residue.

J gene: TRBJ1-6; V gene: TRBV6-1; CDR3 protein: CASSSGPAHNSPLHF
J gene: TRBJ2-1; V gene: TRBV20-1; CDR3 protein: CSACSTRSIVGNEQFF
J gene: TRBJ1-1; V gene: TRBV12-3/TRBV12-4; CDR3 protein: CASTLLQGGEAFF
J gene: TRBJ2-3; V gene: TRBV7-3; CDR3 protein: CASSSLTSATDTQYF
J gene: TRBJ2-2; V gene: TRBV11-2; CDR3 protein: CASSPGFTGELFF
J gene: TRBJ2-7; V gene: TRBV4-1; CDR3 protein: CASSPAGGTFYEQYF
J gene: TRBJ2-2; V gene: TRBV20-1; CDR3 protein: CSARASGGYTGELFF
J gene: TRBJ2-7; V gene: TRBV11-2; CDR3 protein: CASSLGGSEQYF
J gene: TRBJ1-3; V gene: TRBV21-1; CDR3 protein: CASSKTHRLSGNTIYF
J gene: TRBJ1-2; V gene: TRBV30; CDR3 protein: CAWRFGTVNYGYTF
J gene: TRBJ2-5; V gene: TRBV20-1; CDR3 protein: CSARDWKVDNQETQYF